This T cell receptor beta chain was identified in a study of breast tumors, draining lymph nodes, adjacent tissues. TCRdb redid the calling of the multiplex PCR reads with MiXCR, one entry per CDR3 protein. The sample has 24,000 or so distinct CDR3 sequences, 23% seen once. CDR3 length equals 16 residues. V was trimmed by 3 bases and J by 3 bases, leaving 12 bases between them. Per germline, CDR1 SNHLY and CDR2 FYNNEI. The clonotype originates from a female donor with breast cancer. Some clones in this sample may be carry-over from other donors' samples. The genes are TRBV2 and TRBJ1-6; D not resolved. The source material was breast tumor tissue. CDR3 in DNA: TGTGCCAGCAGTGACGGCGACGTCGTCTATAATTCACCCCTCCACTTT. Translating gives CASSDGDVVYNSPLHF.